This T cell receptor (beta chain) stems from a study of sequential checkpoint blockade in melanoma (dated by TCRdb to between 2019 and 2020). About the study as a whole: Using 1:1 randomization, the trial assigned patients either to first-line nivolumab followed by ipilimumab (arm A) or to ipilimumab followed by nivolumab (arm B). Maintenance nivolumab came after each of the two trial sequences.

TCRbeta CDR3 regions were immunosequenced from genomic DNA with the immunoSEQ Assay. Before high-throughput sequencing, genomic DNA was amplified using bias-controlled multiplex PCR. The authors processed their data as follows. To quantify the absolute abundance of each unique TCRbeta CDR3 region, the sequences were collapsed and filtered. Clonality was defined as 1 minus Pielou's evenness and was calculated using productive rearrangements only. A previously published method was used to identify clones with significantly greater frequencies in on-treatment samples than in baseline samples. In TCRdb, the immuneACCESS table is reduced to in-frame sequences with V and J assigned. These tables do not hold every clone; where another copy was compared, an unresolved V gene accounts for under half, and the others remain unexplained. That table is the source of V, J and clone size, and D and trimming were worked out from the DNA. This sample holds about 32,000 clones; roughly 85% were observed only once. The ten biggest clones cover around 18% of the sample.

For this clone: This receptor's antigen is unknown. The record has no base qualities; no much larger clone is one base away.

The CDR3, from cysteine to phenylalanine, totals 15 residues. The kept DNA is CDR3 alone, 45 bases in frame from the first base. Germline trimming: 1 base from V, 4 bases from J; junction bases outside gene matches: 7. Taken from the germline V gene, the CDR1 and CDR2 loops are MGHRA and YSYEKL. This specimen's treatment or condition label, per the study, means: randomized to nivolumab then ipilimumab (arm A) or the reverse (arm B). Prior DNA-damaging chemotherapy had not been received by any trial patient. Live CD3+CD8+ cells negative for CD19 and CD56 were sorted from thawed PBMCs on a FACS Aria II flow cytometer. Samples came from patients with melanoma in CheckMate 064, a randomized, open-label phase II trial of sequential checkpoint blockade. Peripheral blood mononuclear cells were collected by leukapheresis, purified with Ficoll-Paque, and frozen in human serum with roughly 10% DMSO. Immediately after sorting, the purity of sorted blood CD3+CD8+ cells was verified to be >98%, after which DNA was extracted.

What the study reported, not specific to this receptor: The model for predicting response that combines TCR metrics with mutation burden needs to be validated in larger, independent patient cohorts.

The origin of this receptor is a human donor with melanoma. The rearrangement joined TRBV4-1 to TRBJ2-7; 7 central bases correspond to TRBD1. The material sequenced was CD8+ T cells sorted from blood (inferred from file names), taken from a patient given nivolumab and ipilimumab in sequence. The base sequence is TGCGCCAGCAGCCAAGGAGGGGGCCTCTTTTACGAGCAGTACTTC. Translated, this is CASSQGGGLFYEQYF.